This TCR beta chain is drawn from a study of CD8+ T cells in alopecia areata. Extracted from the samples, RNA was reverse transcribed into cDNA to serve as the sequencing template. Produced via immunoSEQ multiplex PCR; TCRdb's table is partial and in-frame only. The sample lists around 200,000 clones, roughly 60% occurring once. This clone was counted between two and nine times. The V end was cut by 0 bases, the J end by 1 base, with 6 bases between. Germline lookup yields CDR1 LNHNV and CDR2 YYDKDF (reference sequence). The CDR3 has 14 amino acids. The sequences come from CD4+ T cells sorted from blood, collected at week 0. The gene calls are TRBV15 and TRBJ1-1; D is unclear. This TCR was sampled from a human donor with alopecia areata. The DNA of the CDR3 is TGTGCCACCAGCAGAGATCTGGGGAACACTGAAGCTTTCTTT. Translated: CATSRDLGNTEAFF.